A selection of T cell receptor beta chains follows, all from one sample in a study of response to subunit inactivated influenza vaccine. TCRdb independently ran MiXCR on the RT-PCR reads; one entry per CDR3 protein. This table has 550,000 to 600,000 distinct CDR3 sequences, 10% to 15% appearing once. Source: PBMCs from blood, taken on the day of vaccination. Receptor source: a man aged 50 to 60 who received an inactivated influenza vaccine. Each CDR3 is given with its conserved first and last residue. Each record gives: J gene, V gene, clone size, D gene, CDR3 DNA, CDR3 protein. D genes are given only for firm matches. Only some rows state a clone size, as once, few, many or a class for expanded clones.

TRBJ1-1	TRBV5-1	few	TRBD1	TGCGCCAGCGTCCGCGGGACAGAGAACACTGAAGCTTTCTTT	CASVRGTENTEAFF
TRBJ2-1	TRBV20-1	few	TRBD2	TGCAGTGCTAGGCCCGGACTAGTGGAGGGTGAGCAGTTCTTC	CSARPGLVEGEQFF
TRBJ1-2	TRBV7-2	NA	NA	TGTGCCAGCAGCTTAGCGGCAGACGGCTATGGCTACACCTTC	CASSLAADGYGYTF
TRBJ2-1	TRBV20-1	few	NA	TGCAGTGCAGGGCCCCCGGCCCCCAATGAGCAGTTCTTC	CSAGPPAPNEQFF
TRBJ2-2	TRBV5-1	many	NA	TGCGCCAGCACGCTGGGGCCTTTAGGTTTGACAGGAGGAACCGGGGAGCTGTTTTTT	CASTLGPLGLTGGTGELFF
TRBJ2-7	TRBV10-3	NA	NA	TGTGCCATCAGTGTGACCTTCGGGGCGTCCGTGGGCGAGCAGTACTTC	CAISVTFGASVGEQYF
TRBJ2-1	TRBV24-1	NA	NA	TGTGCCACCAGTGATGTTCAGGCGTTAACAAATGAGCAGTTCTTC	CATSDVQALTNEQFF
TRBJ2-1	TRBV12-3/TRBV12-4	NA	TRBD1	TGTGCCAGCAGTGCCTCCGGGACAGGGGGCTTTAATGAGCAGTTCTTC	CASSASGTGGFNEQFF
TRBJ2-3	TRBV20-1	NA	TRBD2	TGCAGTGCTGATAATTGGTATGGGACTAGCGGGGAGAGCACAGATACGCAGTATTTT	CSADNWYGTSGESTDTQYF
TRBJ2-2	TRBV6-1	many	TRBD2	TGTGCCAGCAGGACGACCGGGACTAGCGACGGGGAGCTGTTTTTT	CASRTTGTSDGELFF